One and the same sample provided the 11 T cell receptor beta chains below, sequenced in a study of cytomegalovirus exposure and HLA in healthy donors. Primers included in the PCR were 60 Vbeta and 13 Jbeta primers. Using immunoSEQ multiplex PCR, the repertoire was profiled, and TCRdb retains in-frame clones only, with some absent. This sample's clone table lists approximately 47,000 clones. Sequencing input: PBMCs. The receptors come from a male donor in good health and CMV-seronegative.

This rearrangement joins TRBV18 to TRBJ1-5, with TRBD1 matching 7 bases. CDR1 is KGHSH and CDR2 is LQKENI in the germline V gene. The CDR3 totals 16 residues. The trim removed 4 bases at V and 0 bases at J, leaving 6 bases unmatched. The CDR3 nucleotides read TGTGCCAGCTCACTGGGACAGAGAGATAGCAATCAGCCCCAGCATTTT. Protein sequence: CASSLGQRDSNQPQHF.

The chain joins TRBV7-9 to TRBJ2-7; a possible D gene is TRBD2 (5 bases). This CDR3 contains 12 residues. V lost 5 bases and J 2 bases, leaving 7 bases between the germline ends. Germline V CDR1 and CDR2: SEHNR, FQNEAQ (reference sequence). In nucleotides, the CDR3 is TGTGCCAGCAGCGAGGGCCCCTACGAGCAGTACTTC. Translated, it gives CASSEGPYEQYF. Complete variable domain (other parts from reference TRBV7-9 and TRBJ2-7): DTGVSQNPRHKITKRGQNVTFRCDPISEHNRLYWYRQTLGQGPEFLTYFQNEAQLEKSRLLSDRFSAERPKGSFSTLEIQRTEQGDSAMYLCASSEGPYEQYFGPGTRLTVT.

The V gene is TRBV5-6, the J gene TRBJ2-5; D is possibly TRBD1 (5 bases). This CDR3 contains 16 residues. Trimming cost V 0 bases and J 1 base, with 13 bases left between them. Germline-derived CDR1 and CDR2 are SGHDT and YYEEEE. CDR3 DNA sequence: TGTGCCAGCAGCTTGGGAGGTGGCAGGGCCCAAGAGACCCAGTACTTC. Its protein is CASSLGGGRAQETQYF.

This chain joins TRBV18 and TRBJ1-2, with a weak D call TRBD1 (6 bases). Trimming cost V 6 bases and J 6 bases, with 14 bases left between them. The length of the CDR3 is 13 residues. The germline V gene encodes CDR1 KGHSH and CDR2 LQKENI. In DNA form, the CDR3 reads TGTGCCAGCTCCTCAGGACAGCACGATGGCTACACCTTC. This sequence encodes CASSSGQHDGYTF.

The chain's CDR3 is CASMDPGLAATDTQYF. Written as DNA, the CDR3 is TGCGCCAGCATGGACCCGGGACTAGCGGCCACAGATACGCAGTATTTT. This sequence joins TRBV5-1 and TRBJ2-3; 11 nucleotides agree with TRBD2. With V trimmed by 6 bases and J by 2 bases, 8 bases remained unmatched. The CDR3 totals 16 residues. Germline assignment: CDR1 SGHRS and CDR2 YFSETQ.

CDR3 region: CSVGGGETSTDTQYF. The CDR3 coding sequence is TGCAGCGTTGGAGGGGGCGAAACCAGCACAGATACGCAGTATTTT. The rearrangement links TRBV29-1 to TRBJ2-3, with 7 positions matching TRBD1. The J segment lost 0 bases and the V segment lost 4 bases, leaving 7 bases of the junction unmatched. The CDR3 covers 15 residues. Germline CDR1 SQVTM, CDR2 ANQGSEA.

The rearrangement joins TRBV29-1 to TRBJ1-2, with a weak D call TRBD1 (5 bases). The V end was cut by 0 bases, the J end by 7 bases, with 15 bases between. Germline-derived CDR1 and CDR2 are SQVTM and ANQGSEA. The CDR3 has 14 residues. This CDR3 is CSVEDRDSGPGYTF. In DNA form, the CDR3 reads TGCAGCGTTGAAGATCGCGACAGCGGGCCTGGCTACACCTTC.

This chain joins TRBV4-1 and TRBJ1-4, with 7 bases that match TRBD1. Per germline, CDR1 MGHRA and CDR2 YSYEKL. V was clipped by 1 base and J by 5 bases; unmatched bases: 4. The CDR3 contains 15 residues. CDR3 residues: CASSQGAGGNEKLFF. CDR3 coding DNA: TGCGCCAGCAGCCAAGGGGCAGGGGGGAATGAAAAACTGTTTTTT.

The genes are TRBV6-5 and TRBJ1-1; no firm D call. Germline loops: CDR1 MNHEY, CDR2 SVGAGI. The CDR3 totals 14 residues. V was cut by 6 bases and J by 1 base, with 12 bases left in between. CDR3 coding DNA: TGTGCCAGCAGCGAGCGGCCCGGGAACACTGAAGCTTTCTTT. It codes for CASSERPGNTEAFF.

The CDR3 spells CASSEWAIQETQYF. The CDR3 nucleotides read TGTGCCAGCAGTGAATGGGCTATCCAAGAGACCCAGTACTTC. J is TRBJ2-5 and V is TRBV2; D unresolved. Trimming took 2 bases from V and 1 from J, leaving 8 bases between them. Per germline, CDR1 SNHLY and CDR2 FYNNEI. The CDR3 totals 14 residues.

This chain joins TRBV10-1 and TRBJ2-7; 9 bases align to TRBD1. CDR3 length equals 15 residues. V shed 3 bases, J shed 2 bases, and the junction held 5 bases outside the gene matches. Germline V CDR1 and CDR2: WNHNN, SYGVQD (reference sequence). The CDR3 region has the DNA TGCGCCAGCAGTGAAAGAGGGACAGGGACCTACGAGCAGTACTTC. Amino acids: CASSERGTGTYEQYF.